A single sample gave rise to the 29 T cell receptor beta chains below, sequenced in a study of shared clonotypes between healthy human individuals. Terminally differentiated effector memory CD45RA+ cells were left out of the naive CD8 fraction, which was CD45RO-negative and positively selected for CCR7. Only in-frame clones appear in the TCRdb table, and some are missing; sequencing was by immunoSEQ multiplex PCR. The table lists 1.5 million to 2.5 million clones, over 85% of them singletons. Sequencing was performed on naive CD8+ T cells sorted from blood. These TCRs come from a man between 18 and 35 years old in good health.

This sequence joins TRBV4-3 and TRBJ2-1, with D uncertain. Germline V CDR1 and CDR2: LGHNA, YSLEER. CDR3 length: 15 amino acids. The ends were cut back, 1 base at V and 9 bases at J, with 16 bases in the middle. This chain's CDR3 is CASSQAADPAPEQFF. The CDR3, as DNA: TGCGCCAGCAGCCAAGCGGCAGATCCCGCCCCTGAGCAGTTCTTC.

The chain joins TRBV14 to TRBJ1-1; 7 bases match TRBD1. J gave up 4 bases and V 4 bases, and 6 bases lay outside the gene matches. This CDR3 has 14 residues. Germline-derived CDR1 and CDR2 are SGHDN and FVKESK. The CDR3 reads CASSRYRGGTEAFF. The CDR3 DNA reads TGTGCCAGCAGCCGTTACAGGGGCGGCACTGAAGCTTTCTTT.

This clone has a single count. In the same sample, other DNA sequences code for this CDR3. The J gene is TRBJ2-2, the V gene TRBV29-1, with D perhaps TRBD1 or TRBD2 (5 bases each). The CDR3 loop spans 14 amino acids. CDR1 and CDR2 (germline): SQVTM, ANQGSEA. V lost 4 bases and J lost 0, with 9 bases in between. Here the CDR3 DNA reads TGCAGCGTTGTCCGGGGCGCGAACACCGGGGAGCTGTTTTTT. It translates to CSVVRGANTGELFF.

CDR3 protein: CASSHGLAGANEQFF. CDR3 in DNA: TGTGCCAGTAGTCACGGACTAGCGGGAGCGAATGAGCAGTTCTTC. The J gene is TRBJ2-1, the V gene TRBV19, with 13 bases fitting TRBD2. The length of the CDR3 is 15 residues. Germline values: CDR1 LNHDA, CDR2 SQIVND (reference sequence). V trimming: 5 bases; J trimming: 7 bases; junction bases outside the gene matches: 5.

A word on this clone: Other DNA sequences from this sample encode an identical CDR3 as well. J is TRBJ2-1 and V is TRBV27, with 9 bases identical to TRBD2. The CDR3 is made up of 15 amino acids. V lost 3 bases and J lost 4; bases outside the gene matches: 4. Germline assignment: CDR1 MNHEY and CDR2 SMNVEV (reference sequence). The CDR3 protein is CASSLVAGAYNEQFF. In nucleotides, the CDR3 is TGTGCCAGCAGTTTGGTAGCGGGGGCTTACAATGAGCAGTTCTTC.

The chain uses TRBV15 and TRBJ2-7; 8 nucleotides align to TRBD1. The CDR3 consists of 14 residues. J lost 4 bases, V lost 3 bases, and 5 bases had no gene match. The germline gives CDR1 LNHNV, CDR2 YYDKDF (reference sequence). The CDR3 nucleotides read TGTGCCACCAGCAGTTTCGACAGGGGATACGAGCAGTACTTC. This gives the protein CATSSFDRGYEQYF.

A word on this clone: Other nucleotide sequences from this sample produce the same CDR3. This chain joins TRBV4-3 and TRBJ1-2; tentative D call: TRBD1 (5 bases). V was cut by 0 bases and J by 4 bases, with 9 bases left in between. Germline V gives CDR1 LGHNA, CDR2 YSLEER. The CDR3 extends over 14 amino acids. CDR3 loop: CASSQERGSYGYTF. CDR3 DNA: TGCGCCAGCAGCCAAGAACGGGGCTCCTATGGCTACACCTTC.

The CDR3 coding sequence is TGTGCCAGCAGCCAAGGTACCACTGAAGCTTTCTTT. Encoded protein: CASSQGTTEAFF. The rearrangement uses TRBV13 and TRBJ1-1; D remains unclear. Germline-derived CDR1 and CDR2 are PRHDT and FYEKMQ (reference sequence). The CDR3 sequence is 12 residues long. V gave up 5 bases and J gave up 4 bases, with 8 bases separating them.

This chain uses TRBV30 with TRBJ2-1; D gene ambiguous. The CDR3 totals 11 residues. The V end lost 5 bases, the J end lost 9 bases, and 11 bases lay between the germline ends. Germline V gene data show CDR1 as GTSNPN and CDR2 as SVGIG (reference sequence). CDR3 residues: CAWSVLLEQFF. The CDR3 nucleotides read TGTGCCTGGTCAGTTTTACTTGAGCAGTTCTTC.

The chain combines TRBV7-8 with TRBJ1-2; TRBD1 aligns across 8 bases. This CDR3 is 15 amino acids long. Germline V gene data show CDR1 as SGHVS and CDR2 as FQNEAQ. The trim removed 5 bases at V and 4 bases at J, leaving 9 bases unmatched. The CDR3 region is CASSLGAGGSYGYTF. The DNA for the CDR3 is TGTGCCAGCAGCCTAGGGGCAGGGGGCAGCTATGGCTACACCTTC.

In regard to this clone: At one boundary the junction diverges from the germline segment, which might be a read error. V and J are TRBV2 and TRBJ2-7; maybe TRBD2 (5 bases). The V gene's germline CDR1 is SNHLY and CDR2 FYNNEI. The CDR3 extends over 15 amino acids. CDR3 sequence reads: CASTESPLASYEQYF. Written as DNA, the CDR3 is TGTGCCAGCACTGAATCCCCCCTAGCCTCCTACGAGCAGTACTTC. Based on the CDR3 plus reference TRBV2 and TRBJ2-7, the full variable domain is EPEVTQTPSHQVTQMGQEVILRCVPISNHLYFYWYRQILGQKVEFLVSFYNNEISEKSEIFDDQFSVERPDGSNFTLKIRSTKLEDSAMYFCASTESPLASYEQYFGPGTRLTVT.

V usage is TRBV18 and J usage is TRBJ2-2, with 10 nucleotides matching TRBD1. V lost 4 bases and J lost 6; bases outside the gene matches: 14. The germline CDR1 and CDR2 sequences are KGHSH and LQKENI. CDR3 size: 18 residues. This CDR3 is CASSLGSVGQGDAGELFF. CDR3 bases: TGTGCCAGCTCACTCGGAAGTGTTGGACAGGGGGATGCCGGGGAGCTGTTTTTT.

This chain uses TRBV30 with TRBJ1-1; 8 nucleotides agree with TRBD1. V lost 5 bases, J lost 10 bases, and 9 bases stayed unmatched. The CDR3 length is 12 residues. The V gene's germline CDR1 is GTSNPN and CDR2 SVGIG (reference sequence). The CDR3 reads CAWRTGPIIAFF. CDR3 DNA sequence: TGTGCCTGGCGGACAGGGCCGATTATAGCTTTCTTT.

CDR3 sequence reads: CASSEDGSGAEEKLFF. The CDR3 bases are TGTGCCAGCAGCGAAGACGGGTCAGGGGCAGAGGAAAAACTGTTTTTT. This rearrangement joins TRBV9 to TRBJ1-4, with D tentatively TRBD1 (6 bases). CDR3 length equals 16 residues. Germline CDR1 is SGDLS and CDR2 is YYNGEE. Trimming left V 3 bases short and J 8 bases short, with 20 bases between.

The rearrangement joins TRBV5-4 to TRBJ2-7, with unresolved D. Trimming removed 1 base at V and 1 base at J, with 3 bases between. The CDR3 totals 12 residues. Germline V CDR1 and CDR2: SGHNT, YYREEE (reference sequence). The CDR3 reads CASSLYSYEQYF. The CDR3 DNA is TGTGCCAGCAGCTTGTATTCCTACGAGCAGTACTTC.

As regards this clone: This CDR3 is also generated by other DNA sequences in the sample. The chain combines TRBV20-1 with TRBJ2-7; no firm D call. Per germline, CDR1 DFQATT and CDR2 SNEGSKA (reference sequence). The germline V and J ends were trimmed by 2 bases and 6 bases, with 8 bases remaining between them. CDR3 length equals 11 residues. The CDR3 region has the DNA TGCAGTGCTAGAAAGGGTGGCGAGCAGTACTTC. Translating it yields CSARKGGEQYF.

The chain recombines TRBV11-2 with TRBJ2-7; 8 nucleotides line up with TRBD1. This CDR3 has 15 residues. Germline V gene data show CDR1 as SGHAT and CDR2 as FQNNGV. Losses at the gene ends were 3 bases for V and 2 bases for J; bases not matched to a gene: 6. Here the CDR3 DNA reads TGTGCCAGCAGCTTTGGTGAGACAGGGGCCTACGAGCAGTACTTC. Protein: CASSFGETGAYEQYF.

The chain joins TRBV4-3 to TRBJ2-7, with D perhaps matching TRBD2 (6 bases). The ends were cut back, 0 bases at V and 6 bases at J, with 15 bases in the middle. CDR3 length: 15 amino acids. Germline lookup yields CDR1 LGHNA and CDR2 YSLEER. The CDR3 spells CASSQDWSGLREQYF. The CDR3, as DNA: TGCGCCAGCAGCCAAGATTGGTCGGGACTGCGCGAGCAGTACTTC.

V usage is TRBV29-1 and J usage is TRBJ2-7; D is perhaps TRBD2 (5 bases). This CDR3 is built from 12 residues. Germline lookup yields CDR1 SQVTM and CDR2 ANQGSEA. V was shortened by 0 bases and J by 3 bases, with 6 bases between the two germline ends. The CDR3 loop is CSVEEAGYEQYF. The CDR3 DNA reads as TGCAGCGTTGAAGAGGCGGGCTACGAGCAGTACTTC.

This chain links TRBV7-9 with TRBJ2-7; 7 bases map to TRBD2. CDR3 length: 14 residues. Germline CDR1 and CDR2: SEHNR and FQNEAQ (reference sequence). The junction had 9 bases not matched to a gene; V was cut back by 4 bases and J by 6 bases. The chain's CDR3 is CASSSTSPWGEQYF. The CDR3 region has the DNA TGTGCCAGCAGCTCGACTAGCCCCTGGGGCGAGCAGTACTTC.

In this sample, this clone turned up a few times. The chain recombines TRBV27 with TRBJ2-7, with 7 bases lining up with TRBD1. The V gene's germline CDR1 is MNHEY and CDR2 SMNVEV (reference sequence). This CDR3 is built from 14 residues. The ends lost 5 bases at V and 4 bases at J; junction bases unmatched: 8. The CDR3 nucleotides are TGTGCCAGCAGTCCGGACAGGTCGCGATACGAGCAGTACTTC. It encodes CASSPDRSRYEQYF.

The chain carries TRBV29-1 and TRBJ2-7; D might be TRBD2 (6 bases). The V end was cut by 0 bases, the J end by 0 bases, with 21 bases between. Germline V gives CDR1 SQVTM, CDR2 ANQGSEA. This CDR3 contains 18 residues. Here the CDR3 reads CSVEDRGSGGLPSYEQYF. The CDR3 DNA sequence: TGCAGCGTTGAAGATCGGGGTAGCGGCGGACTGCCCTCCTACGAGCAGTACTTC.

The CDR3, as DNA: TGTGCCAGCAGCCGGGCCGGGCGACCTACGCAGTATTTT. Translated: CASSRAGRPTQYF. The J gene is TRBJ2-3, the V gene TRBV11-2; D is unclear. Between the trimmed V and J ends, which lost 5 bases and 8 bases, there was a span of 14 bases. The CDR3 runs to 13 residues. Germline CDR1 SGHAT, CDR2 FQNNGV.

V usage is TRBV2 and J usage is TRBJ1-2; D unclear. The germline V gene has CDR1 SNHLY and CDR2 FYNNEI. Trimming cost V 2 bases and J 6 bases, with 10 bases left between them. This CDR3 comprises 13 residues. CDR3: CASSEMGGDGYTF. The CDR3 DNA is TGTGCCAGCAGTGAAATGGGTGGGGATGGCTACACCTTC.

This chain joins TRBV11-2 and TRBJ2-2; D gene ambiguous. In germline, CDR1 is SGHAT, CDR2 FQNNGV. V lost 1 base to trimming and J lost 6 bases, with 9 bases between them. The CDR3 sequence is 14 residues long. The CDR3 region is CASSLGADAGELFF. The CDR3 DNA is TGTGCCAGCAGCTTAGGGGCCGATGCCGGGGAGCTGTTTTTT.

The gene calls are TRBV7-9 and TRBJ2-5; TRBD1 might be the D (6 bases). Near its end, the DNA agrees better with TRBJ2-7, so the J call may be wrong. Germline loops: CDR1 SEHNR, CDR2 FQNEAQ (reference sequence). There are 15 residues in the CDR3. CDR3 sequence: CASSPPGHGYYEQYF. The DNA for the CDR3 is TGTGCCAGCAGCCCCCCGGGACACGGCTACTACGAGCAGTACTTC.

The chain employs TRBV28 and TRBJ1-3, with 7 bases matching TRBD1. Germline V gene lookup returns CDR1 MDHEN and CDR2 SYDVKM. J gave up 0 bases and V 7 bases, and 6 bases lay outside the gene matches. This CDR3 has 15 amino acids. The CDR3, as DNA: TGTGCCAGCAAAGAAACAGGGGTCTCTGGAAACACCATATATTTT. It codes for CASKETGVSGNTIYF.

This rearrangement joins TRBV4-2 to TRBJ2-3; D is ambiguous. Trimming took 0 bases from V and 2 from J, leaving 12 bases between them. The CDR3 totals 16 residues. Looked up from germline, CDR1 is LGHNA and CDR2 is YNFKEQ. The CDR3 sequence is CASSQETAVHTDTQYF. The CDR3, as DNA: TGTGCCAGCAGCCAAGAGACGGCTGTACACACAGATACGCAGTATTTT.

The gene calls are TRBV4-3 and TRBJ2-7; 8 bases align to TRBD1. The V and J ends lost 0 bases and 0 bases, in that order; junction bases with no gene match: 4. CDR1 and CDR2 (germline): LGHNA, YSLEER. CDR3 size: 16 residues. CDR3 nucleotide sequence: TGCGCCAGCAGCCAAGATCCAGGGACAGGCTCCTACGAGCAGTACTTC. Translation gives CASSQDPGTGSYEQYF.